The sequence of this TCR beta chain was determined in a study of blood T cell repertoires in COVID-19. About the research overall: The study drew acute and convalescent COVID-19 samples from the United States, Italy and Spain. Sample material is recorded as cDNA or gDNA derived from T cells, B-cell-depleted T cells, or PBMCs.

Germline V gives CDR1 KGHSH, CDR2 LQKENI. This CDR3 spans 15 amino acids. With V trimmed by 4 bases and J by 3 bases, 5 bases remained unmatched. Repertoires were generated with immunoSEQ multiplex PCR, while TCRdb's copy carries only in-frame clones and drops some. The table shows more than 200,000 clones, with over 75% occurring only once. The clonotype was recovered from a woman aged 40 to 55 who had recovered from COVID-19. Sequencing input: peripheral blood. This chain uses TRBV18 with TRBJ1-5; 8 bases are shared with TRBD1. The CDR3 is CASSLGQGNNQPQHF. CDR3 bases: TGTGCCAGCTCACTTGGACAGGGAAACAATCAGCCCCAGCATTTT.